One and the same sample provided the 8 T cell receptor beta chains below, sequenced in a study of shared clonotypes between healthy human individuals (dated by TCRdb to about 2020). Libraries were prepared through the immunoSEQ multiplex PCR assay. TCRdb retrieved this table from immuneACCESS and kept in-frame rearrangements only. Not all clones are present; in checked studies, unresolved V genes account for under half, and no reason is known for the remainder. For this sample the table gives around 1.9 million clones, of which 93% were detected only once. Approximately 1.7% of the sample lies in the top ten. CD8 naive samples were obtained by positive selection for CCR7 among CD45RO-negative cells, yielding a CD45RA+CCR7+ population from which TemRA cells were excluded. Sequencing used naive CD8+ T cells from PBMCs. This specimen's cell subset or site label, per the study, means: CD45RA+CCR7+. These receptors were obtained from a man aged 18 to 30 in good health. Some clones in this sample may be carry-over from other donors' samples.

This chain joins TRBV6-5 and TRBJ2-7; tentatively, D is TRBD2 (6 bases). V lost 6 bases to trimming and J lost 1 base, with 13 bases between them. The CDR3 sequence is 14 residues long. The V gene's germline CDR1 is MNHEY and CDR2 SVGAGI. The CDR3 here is CASSPLGSSYEQYF. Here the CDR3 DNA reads TGTGCCAGCAGCCCCCTCGGGAGTTCCTACGAGCAGTACTTC.

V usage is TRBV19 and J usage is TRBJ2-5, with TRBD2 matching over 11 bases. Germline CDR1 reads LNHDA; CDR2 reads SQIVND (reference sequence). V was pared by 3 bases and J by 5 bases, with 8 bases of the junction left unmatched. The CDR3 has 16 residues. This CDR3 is CASSIVSGRARETQYF. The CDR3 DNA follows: TGTGCCAGTAGTATTGTTAGCGGGAGGGCCCGGGAGACCCAGTACTTC. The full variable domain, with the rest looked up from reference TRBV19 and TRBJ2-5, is DGGITQSPKYLFRKEGQNVTLSCEQNLNHDAMYWYRQDPGQGLRLIYYSQIVNDFQKGDIAEGYSVSREKKESFPLTVTSAQKNPTAFYLCASSIVSGRARETQYFGPGTRLLVL.

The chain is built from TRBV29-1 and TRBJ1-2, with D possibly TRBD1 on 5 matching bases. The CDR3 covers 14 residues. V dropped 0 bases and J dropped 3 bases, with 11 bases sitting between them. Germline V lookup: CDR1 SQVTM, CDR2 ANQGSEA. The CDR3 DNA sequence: TGCAGCGTTGAAGATACACAGGCGTACTATGGCTACACCTTC. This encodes CSVEDTQAYYGYTF.

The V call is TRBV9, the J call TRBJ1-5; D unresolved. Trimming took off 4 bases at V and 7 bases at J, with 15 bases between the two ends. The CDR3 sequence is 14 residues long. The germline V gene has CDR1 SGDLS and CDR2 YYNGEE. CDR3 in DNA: TGTGCCAGCAGCCCCAACGGGTTGGGGCAGCCCCAGCATTTT. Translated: CASSPNGLGQPQHF.

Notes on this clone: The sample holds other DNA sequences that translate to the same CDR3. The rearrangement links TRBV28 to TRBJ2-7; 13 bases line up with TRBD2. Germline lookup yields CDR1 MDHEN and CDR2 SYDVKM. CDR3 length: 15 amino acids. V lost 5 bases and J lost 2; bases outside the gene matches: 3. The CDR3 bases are TGTGCCAGCAGTCTGGGACTAGCGGGAACCTACGAGCAGTACTTC. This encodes CASSLGLAGTYEQYF.

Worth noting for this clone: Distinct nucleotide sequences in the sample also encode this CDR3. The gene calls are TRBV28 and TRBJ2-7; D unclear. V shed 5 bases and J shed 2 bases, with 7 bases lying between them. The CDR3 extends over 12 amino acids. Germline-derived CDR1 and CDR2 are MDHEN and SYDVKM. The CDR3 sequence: CASSLGTYEQYF. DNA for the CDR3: TGTGCCAGCAGTCTCGGAACCTACGAGCAGTACTTC.

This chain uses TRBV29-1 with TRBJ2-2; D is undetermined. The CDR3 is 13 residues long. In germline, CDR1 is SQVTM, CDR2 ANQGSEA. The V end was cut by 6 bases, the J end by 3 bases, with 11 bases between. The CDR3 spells CSVFAGDTGELFF. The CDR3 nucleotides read TGCAGCGTCTTTGCTGGGGACACCGGGGAGCTGTTTTTT.

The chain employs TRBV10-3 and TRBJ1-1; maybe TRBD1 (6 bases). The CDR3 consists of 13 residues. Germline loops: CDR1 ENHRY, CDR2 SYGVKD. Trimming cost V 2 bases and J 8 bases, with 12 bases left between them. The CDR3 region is CAISERGVPEAFF. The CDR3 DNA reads TGTGCCATCAGTGAGAGGGGGGTACCCGAAGCTTTCTTT.